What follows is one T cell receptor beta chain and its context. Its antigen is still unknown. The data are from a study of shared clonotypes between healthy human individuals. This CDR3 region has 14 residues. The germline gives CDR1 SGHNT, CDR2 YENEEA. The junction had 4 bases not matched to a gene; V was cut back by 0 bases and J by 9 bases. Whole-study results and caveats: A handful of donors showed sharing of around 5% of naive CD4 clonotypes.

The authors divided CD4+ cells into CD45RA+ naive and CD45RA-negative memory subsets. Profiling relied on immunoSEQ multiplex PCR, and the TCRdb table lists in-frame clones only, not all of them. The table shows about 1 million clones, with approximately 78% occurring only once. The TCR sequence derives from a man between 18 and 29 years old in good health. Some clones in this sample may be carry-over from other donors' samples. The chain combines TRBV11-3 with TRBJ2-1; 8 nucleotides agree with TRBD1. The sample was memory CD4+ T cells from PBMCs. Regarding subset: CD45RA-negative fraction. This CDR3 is CASSLEDRVSEQFF. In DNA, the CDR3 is TGTGCCAGCAGCTTAGAGGACAGGGTTAGTGAGCAGTTCTTC.